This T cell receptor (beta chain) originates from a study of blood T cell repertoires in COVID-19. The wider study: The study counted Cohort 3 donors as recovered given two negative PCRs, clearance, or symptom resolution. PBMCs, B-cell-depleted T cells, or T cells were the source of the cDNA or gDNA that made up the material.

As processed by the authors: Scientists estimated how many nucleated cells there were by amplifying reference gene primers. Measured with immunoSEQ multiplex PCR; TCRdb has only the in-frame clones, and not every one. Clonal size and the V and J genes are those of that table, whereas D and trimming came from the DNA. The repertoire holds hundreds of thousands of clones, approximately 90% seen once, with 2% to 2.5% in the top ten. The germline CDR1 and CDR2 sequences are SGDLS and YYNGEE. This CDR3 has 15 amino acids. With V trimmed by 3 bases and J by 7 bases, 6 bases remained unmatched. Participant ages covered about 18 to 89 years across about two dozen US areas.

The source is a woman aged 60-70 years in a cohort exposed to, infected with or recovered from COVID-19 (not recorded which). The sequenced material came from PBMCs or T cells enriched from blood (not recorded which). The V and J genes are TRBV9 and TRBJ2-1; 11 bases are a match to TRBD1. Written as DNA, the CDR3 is TGTGCCAGCAGCGACCGGGACAGGGGGTTGAATGAGCAGTTCTTC. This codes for CASSDRDRGLNEQFF.